This entry describes one T cell receptor beta chain. This sample is drawn from a study of naive and memory T cell subsets. V was shortened by 0 bases and J by 8 bases, with 15 bases between the two germline ends. The CDR3 is 15 residues long. Germline V gene data show CDR1 as SGHRS and CDR2 as YFSETQ. An equimolar mix of two oligonucleotides served as the beta constant-region primer for TRBC1 and TRBC2. The cDNA 3' end received a ligated single-stranded oligonucleotide carrying the SP2 primer and a 12-nucleotide UMI. One entry per CDR3 protein, called by TCRdb with MiXCR from the UMI-ligation and nested PCR reads. The data show 140,000 to 150,000 distinct CDR3 sequences, with over 15% seen just once and about 0.13% held by the top ten.

The clonotype comes from a human donor in good health. The chain combines TRBV5-1 with TRBJ2-1; TRBD1 or TRBD2 may be the D gene (5 bases each). Sequenced input: naive CD4+ T cells from blood. The CDR3 DNA reads as TGCGCCAGCAGCTTGGCCTGGGGGAGTGCAGATGAGCAGTTCTTC. Translating it yields CASSLAWGSADEQFF.